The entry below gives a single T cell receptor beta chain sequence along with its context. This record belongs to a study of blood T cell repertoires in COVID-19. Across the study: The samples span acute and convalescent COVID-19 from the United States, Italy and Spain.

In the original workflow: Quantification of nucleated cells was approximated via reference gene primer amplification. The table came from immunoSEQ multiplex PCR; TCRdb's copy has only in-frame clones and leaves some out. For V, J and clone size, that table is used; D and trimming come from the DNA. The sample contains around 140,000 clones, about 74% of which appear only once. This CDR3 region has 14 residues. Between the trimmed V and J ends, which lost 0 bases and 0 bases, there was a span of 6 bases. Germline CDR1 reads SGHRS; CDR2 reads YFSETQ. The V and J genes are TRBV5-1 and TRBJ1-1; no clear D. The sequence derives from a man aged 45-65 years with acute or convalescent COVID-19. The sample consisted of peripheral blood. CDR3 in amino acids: CASSLDRLNTEAFF. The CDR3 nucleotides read TGCGCCAGCAGCTTGGACAGATTGAACACTGAAGCTTTCTTT. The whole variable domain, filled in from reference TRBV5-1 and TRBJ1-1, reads KAGVTQTPRYLIKTRGQQVTLSCSPISGHRSVSWYQQTPGQGLQFLFEYFSETQRNKGNFPGRFSGRQFSNSRSEMNVSTLELGDSALYLCASSLDRLNTEAFFGQGTRLTVV.